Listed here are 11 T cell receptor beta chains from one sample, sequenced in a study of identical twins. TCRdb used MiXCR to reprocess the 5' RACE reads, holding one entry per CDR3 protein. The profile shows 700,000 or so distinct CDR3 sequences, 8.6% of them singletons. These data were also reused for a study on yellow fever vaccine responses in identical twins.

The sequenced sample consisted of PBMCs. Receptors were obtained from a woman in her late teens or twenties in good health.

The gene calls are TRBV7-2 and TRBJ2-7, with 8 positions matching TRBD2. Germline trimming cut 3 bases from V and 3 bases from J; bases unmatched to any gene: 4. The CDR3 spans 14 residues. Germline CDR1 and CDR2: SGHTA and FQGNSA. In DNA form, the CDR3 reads TGTGCCAGCAGCTTTACGACTAGCGTCTACGAGCAGTACTTC. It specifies CASSFTTSVYEQYF.

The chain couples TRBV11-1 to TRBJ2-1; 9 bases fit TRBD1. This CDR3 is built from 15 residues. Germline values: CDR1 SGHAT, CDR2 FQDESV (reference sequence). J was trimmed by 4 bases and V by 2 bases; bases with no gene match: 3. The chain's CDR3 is CASSLRDREYNEQFF. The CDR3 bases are TGTGCCAGCAGCTTAAGGGACAGGGAGTACAATGAGCAGTTCTTC.

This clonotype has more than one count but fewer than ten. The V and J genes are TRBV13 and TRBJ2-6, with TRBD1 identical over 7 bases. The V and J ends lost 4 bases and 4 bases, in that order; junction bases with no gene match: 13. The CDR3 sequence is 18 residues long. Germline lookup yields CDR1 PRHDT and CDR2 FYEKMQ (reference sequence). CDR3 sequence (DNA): TGTGCCAGCAGCTCCAGGGACAGCGACTTGTGGGGGGCCAACGTCCTGACTTTC. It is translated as CASSSRDSDLWGANVLTF.

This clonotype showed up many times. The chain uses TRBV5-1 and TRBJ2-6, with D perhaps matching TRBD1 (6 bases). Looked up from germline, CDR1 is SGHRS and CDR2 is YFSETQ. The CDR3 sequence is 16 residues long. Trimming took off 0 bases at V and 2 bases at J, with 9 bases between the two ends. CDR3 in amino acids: CASSLVGGAGANVLTF. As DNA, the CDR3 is TGCGCCAGCAGCTTGGTAGGGGGAGCTGGGGCCAACGTCCTGACTTTC.

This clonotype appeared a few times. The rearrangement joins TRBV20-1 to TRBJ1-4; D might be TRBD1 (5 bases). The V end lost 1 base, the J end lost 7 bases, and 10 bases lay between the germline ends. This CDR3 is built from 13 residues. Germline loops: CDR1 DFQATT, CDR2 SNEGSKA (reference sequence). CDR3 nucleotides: TGCAGTGCTAGAGTGATGGGGGTTGAAAAACTGTTTTTT. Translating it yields CSARVMGVEKLFF.

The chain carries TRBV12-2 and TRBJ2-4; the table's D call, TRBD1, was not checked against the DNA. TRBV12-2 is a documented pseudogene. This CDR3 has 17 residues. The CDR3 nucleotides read TGTGCAAGTCGCGCAACCGGGACCGCAGTAGCCAAAAACATTCAGTACTTC. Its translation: CASRATGTAVAKNIQYF.

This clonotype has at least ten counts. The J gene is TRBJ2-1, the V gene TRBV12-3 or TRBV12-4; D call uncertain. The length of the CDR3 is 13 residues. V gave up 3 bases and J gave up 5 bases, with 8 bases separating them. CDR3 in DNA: TGTGCCAGCAGTTTTTTCAGACACAATGAGCAGTTCTTC. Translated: CASSFFRHNEQFF.

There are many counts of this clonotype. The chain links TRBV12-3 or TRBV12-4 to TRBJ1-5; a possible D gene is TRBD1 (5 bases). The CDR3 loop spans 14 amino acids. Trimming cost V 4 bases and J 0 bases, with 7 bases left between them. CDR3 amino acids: CASSWGSSNQPQHF. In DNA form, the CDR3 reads TGTGCCAGCAGTTGGGGCAGTAGCAATCAGCCCCAGCATTTT.

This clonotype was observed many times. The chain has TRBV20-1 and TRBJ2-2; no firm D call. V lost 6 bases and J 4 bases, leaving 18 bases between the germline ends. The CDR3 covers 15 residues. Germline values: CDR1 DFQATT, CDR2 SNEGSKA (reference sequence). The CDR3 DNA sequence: TGCAGTGCGTTAGGCATGGAACTCTTCACCGGGGAGCTGTTTTTT. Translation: CSALGMELFTGELFF.

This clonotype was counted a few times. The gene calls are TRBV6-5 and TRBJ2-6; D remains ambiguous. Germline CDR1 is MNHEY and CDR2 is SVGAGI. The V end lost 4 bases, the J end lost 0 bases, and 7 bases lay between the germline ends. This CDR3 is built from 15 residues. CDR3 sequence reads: CASSLEPSGANVLTF. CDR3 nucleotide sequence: TGTGCCAGCAGTTTGGAACCCTCTGGGGCCAACGTCCTGACTTTC.

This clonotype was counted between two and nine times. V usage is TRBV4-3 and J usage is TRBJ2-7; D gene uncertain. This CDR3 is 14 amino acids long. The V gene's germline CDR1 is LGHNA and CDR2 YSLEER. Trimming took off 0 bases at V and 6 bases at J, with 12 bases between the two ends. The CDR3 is CASSQDYMHSEQYF. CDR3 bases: TGCGCCAGCAGCCAAGATTACATGCACTCCGAGCAGTACTTC.